This T cell receptor (beta chain) was retrieved from a study of T cell responses to AZD1222 COVID-19 vaccine (dated by TCRdb to 2020 to 2023). For context, the study as a whole: AZD1222 recipients with second doses at about 4 weeks or about 12 weeks were pooled, because spike-specific TCR depth and breadth did not differ between schedules. Enrollment into the trials was organized by age into subgroups of 18-55, 56-69 and 70-plus years, and those subgroups contained about 160, 30 and 59 TCR-sequenced participants, respectively. TCR sequencing was performed for over 230 trial participants, of whom roughly 200 were given two doses of AZD1222 and roughly 25 were given two doses of MenACWY control vaccine. Findings and caveats that apply to the study as a whole: In the small 56-69-year group, the increase in depth fell short of significance, most likely because of low power. After two AZD1222 doses, both the breadth and the depth of spike-specific TCRs were significantly higher than at day 0 and than in MenACWY recipients. Reportedly, close to half of the unique spike-specific TCRs recognized epitopes lying outside the regions that are mutated in the B.1.351 and B.1.1.7 variants. Most participants were white British and females outnumbered males, and the authors suggested that clonal diversity may have been underestimated. Vaccine-associated CD4 TCRs spanned the whole spike protein, with dominant responses in regions 160-218 and 743-854. Conclusions about previously exposed vaccinees were limited because only 6 or 7 AZD1222 recipients were SARS-CoV-2 seropositive at baseline. Because no samples from the day 14 peak response were available, repertoires could be characterized only after the peak T cell response.

In the case of this clone: Its binding antigen is unknown. No per-base quality is available; no much larger clone lies one base away.

Per the publication, the time point label means: baseline before first vaccination. The vaccinee samples were drawn from two UK trials, COV001 and COV002, one of which was a single-blind randomized controlled phase 2/3 trial testing AZD1222 (ChAdOx1 nCoV-19) in healthy adults. Trial participant PBMC samples were collected at day 0 and day 28 after the second dose for TCRbeta chain sequencing. The CDR3 regions of human TCRbeta chains were subjected to immunosequencing. Concerning the study's data processing: Repertoire TCRs were checked for matches against a reference library of SARS-CoV-2-specific TCRs that had been generated using the MIRA antigen-specificity platform. Breadth was defined as the fraction of unique TCRs that were SARS-CoV-2-associated. Depth was defined as the fraction of total T cells that were SARS-CoV-2-associated. Using the MIRA data, every spike-specific TCR was mapped to the spike region that the TCR reacted to and assigned to either a CD4 or a CD8 class. Log10-transformed breadth and depth values were compared by one-way ANOVA with Sidak's multiple comparisons tests. As stored in TCRdb, this immuneACCESS dataset retains in-frame rearrangements with V and J assigned. A fraction of the clones does not appear; measured against another copy, unresolved V genes explain less than half of the discrepancy, and the remainder lacks a known reason. The V and J calls and clone size come from that table; D and trimming were worked out from the DNA. This sample gives some 110,000 clones in total; 93% of them show up just once. Of the sample, 4.5% to 5% falls within the top ten clones.

This TCR came from an adult in good health. Sequences were derived from peripheral blood, sampled on day 0 of AZD1222 vaccination.

The CDR3 sequence is CASSLEDGRNSPLHF. DNA sequence: TGCGCCAGCAGCTTGGAGGACGGCAGGAATTCACCCCTCCACTTT. The chain is made from TRBV5-1 and TRBJ1-6; the D gene cannot be named for sure. According to the germline V gene, CDR1 reads SGHRS and CDR2 reads YFSETQ. V is pared back by 0 bases and J by 7 bases, with 11 bases lying between the germline termini. The CDR3 numbers 15 residues from cysteine through phenylalanine. CDR3 DNA only is kept here, 45 bases in frame from base 1.